This note documents a single TCR beta chain sequence. V lost 7 bases and J 5 bases, leaving 17 bases between the germline ends. The CDR3 loop spans 14 amino acids. Via MiXCR, TCRdb re-called the 5' RACE reads, giving one row per CDR3 protein. The sample includes about 150,000 distinct CDR3 sequences, roughly 31% of them seen just once. This specimen comes from a study of T-cell memory formation after mild COVID-19. Material for sequencing was PBMCs or a T cell subset sorted from them (not recorded which). J is TRBJ2-5 and V is TRBV12-3 or TRBV12-4, with D possibly TRBD2 on 5 matching bases. The clonotype was recovered from an adult woman who had mild COVID-19 (a few samples of this study predate the infection). Cell type and time point are not known. In nucleotides, the CDR3 is TGTGCCAGCACCTCGGACTCTATTTCCGAGACCCAGTACTTC. Its protein product is CASTSDSISETQYF.